The text below deals with one T cell receptor (beta chain). Use of 60 Vbeta and 13 Jbeta primers characterized the PCR. TCRdb's copy holds only in-frame clones and misses some; the assay was immunoSEQ multiplex PCR. The sample has about 140,000 clones; roughly 79% are singletons. This record belongs to a study of cytomegalovirus exposure and HLA in healthy donors. The sample was PBMCs. The source of this sequence is a man aged 18 to 29 in good health and CMV-seronegative.

Here the CDR3 DNA reads TGTGCCAGCAGCTCCCGACAAGGGGTGGCGAACACCGGGGAGCTGTTTTTT. It yields the protein CASSSRQGVANTGELFF. The gene calls are TRBV13 and TRBJ2-2; D perhaps matches TRBD1 (5 bases). The CDR3 is 17 amino acids. Germline values: CDR1 PRHDT, CDR2 FYEKMQ (reference sequence). The V and J ends lost 4 bases and 0 bases respectively, with 15 bases between them. Combining the CDR3 with reference TRBV13 and TRBJ2-2 gives the whole variable domain AAGVIQSPRHLIKEKRETATLKCYPIPRHDTVYWYQQGPGQDPQFLISFYEKMQSDKGSIPDRFSAQQFSDYHSELNMSSLELGDSALYFCASSSRQGVANTGELFFGEGSRLTVL.